This T cell receptor beta chain was sequenced for a study of tumor-infiltrating lymphocytes in primary liver carcinoma. Germline DNA was also extracted, while the blood RNA originated from unsorted whole blood. This clonotype has a count of ten or more. The germline V and J ends were trimmed by 0 bases and 1 base, with 10 bases remaining between them. CDR1 SGHAT and CDR2 FQNNGV come from the germline V gene. The CDR3 sequence is 16 residues long. TCR beta cDNA was prepared out of 500 ng total RNA by means of a constant-region primer. Researchers made the TCR beta libraries by running three nested multiplex PCR rounds with slightly modified ARM-PCR. The study ran its first two PCR rounds for roughly 11 cycles each, using TRBV1-TRBV30 forward primers and a C-beta reverse primer. MiXCR, applied by TCRdb to the multiplex PCR reads, yields one record per CDR3 protein. The data show just over 300,000 distinct CDR3 sequences, more than 55% seen once.

The chain employs TRBV11-2 and TRBJ2-1; tentative D call: TRBD1 (6 bases). The clonotype originates from a young woman with primary liver carcinoma and hepatitis B virus infection. The specimen sequenced was peripheral blood. CDR3 residues: CASSLEGAVSYNEQFF. DNA for the CDR3: TGTGCCAGCAGCTTAGAGGGGGCGGTATCCTACAATGAGCAGTTCTTC. The full variable domain, with the rest looked up from reference TRBV11-2 and TRBJ2-1, is EAGVAQSPRYKIIEKRQSVAFWCNPISGHATLYWYQQILGQGPKLLIQFQNNGVVDDSQLPKDRFSAERLKGVDSTLKIQPAKLEDSAVYLCASSLEGAVSYNEQFFGPGTRLTVL.